The 9 T cell receptor beta chains given below trace back to one sample, sequenced in a study of early T cells in non-severe SARS-CoV-2 infection. TCRdb processed the 5' RACE reads anew with MiXCR; each CDR3 protein has one entry. The sample lists 45,000 to 65,000 distinct CDR3 sequences, about 9.1% occurring once. Specimen: whole blood. These receptors came from an adult who was a healthcare worker with PCR-confirmed SARS-CoV-2 infection or an uninfected control (not recorded which).

This clonotype was found many times. The chain carries TRBV20-1 and TRBJ2-2; D is possibly TRBD1 (5 bases). The V end lost 6 bases, the J end lost 3 bases, and 11 bases lay between the germline ends. CDR1 and CDR2 from the germline V gene are DFQATT and SNEGSKA (reference sequence). This CDR3 is 13 amino acids long. CDR3 amino acids: CSAPPGYTGELFF. CDR3 in DNA: TGCAGTGCCCCCCCAGGGTACACCGGGGAGCTGTTTTTT.

This rearrangement joins TRBV7-8 to TRBJ2-7; possible D gene TRBD1, 5 bases. The CDR3 is 16 amino acids. Trimming cost V 5 bases and J 1 base, with 18 bases left between them. Germline CDR1 and CDR2: SGHVS and FQNEAQ. The CDR3 protein is CASSPEGRVSSYEQYF. CDR3 in DNA: TGTGCCAGCAGCCCAGAAGGCAGGGTCTCATCCTACGAGCAGTACTTC.

The rearrangement joins TRBV3-1 to TRBJ2-2; D gene uncertain. This CDR3 has 14 amino acids. The ends were cut back, 4 bases at V and 4 bases at J, with 10 bases in the middle. Germline CDR1 is LGHDT and CDR2 is YNNKEL (reference sequence). The CDR3 region is CASSPAPGTGELFF. The CDR3 DNA follows: TGTGCCAGCAGCCCCGCCCCGGGCACCGGGGAGCTGTTTTTT.

V is TRBV4-2 and J is TRBJ2-1, with 13 bases lining up with TRBD2. CDR3 length: 19 amino acids. Germline values: CDR1 LGHNA, CDR2 YNFKEQ. Germline trimming cut 0 bases from V and 1 base from J; bases unmatched to any gene: 6. The CDR3 region is CASSQDLGLAGLSYNEQFF. The DNA for the CDR3 is TGTGCCAGCAGCCAAGATCTGGGACTAGCGGGATTATCCTACAATGAGCAGTTCTTC.

This clonotype has at least ten counts. V usage is TRBV6-5 and J usage is TRBJ1-1; D is perhaps TRBD1 (6 bases). Germline assignment: CDR1 MNHEY and CDR2 SVGAGI. The CDR3 has 14 amino acids. Trimming pared 5 bases from V and 2 bases from J, leaving 12 bases between. CDR3 coding DNA: TGTGCCAGCAGTGTCTTGGACAGCAACACTGAAGCTTTCTTT. Amino acids: CASSVLDSNTEAFF.

This clonotype was seen many times. The chain employs TRBV20-1 and TRBJ2-2, with 8 bases lining up with TRBD2. After removal of 0 bases from V and 3 bases from J, the junction contained 3 bases not matched to a gene. Germline V gene sequence: CDR1 DFQATT, CDR2 SNEGSKA (reference sequence). The CDR3 has 15 residues. CDR3: CSARDGGLDTGELFF. In DNA form, the CDR3 reads TGCAGTGCTAGAGATGGGGGACTAGACACCGGGGAGCTGTTTTTT.

This clonotype was counted many times. The chain is built from TRBV3-1 and TRBJ1-1, with D perhaps matching TRBD1 (6 bases). Germline-derived CDR1 and CDR2 are LGHDT and YNNKEL (reference sequence). CDR3 length: 16 residues. Trimming stripped 2 bases from V and 2 bases from J, with 15 bases between. CDR3 amino acids: CASSQPPGTTNTEAFF. The DNA for the CDR3 is TGTGCCAGCAGCCAACCCCCGGGGACAACTAACACTGAAGCTTTCTTT. Drawing the rest from reference TRBV3-1 and TRBJ1-1, the complete variable domain is DTAVSQTPKYLVTQMGNDKSIKCEQNLGHDTMYWYKQDSKKFLKIMFSYNNKELIINETVPNRFSPKSPDKAHLNLHINSLELGDSAVYFCASSQPPGTTNTEAFFGQGTRLTVV.

This clonotype was recorded a few times. This chain uses TRBV3-1 with TRBJ1-1; D is unclear. The V gene lost 1 base and the J gene lost 2 bases, with 5 bases spanning the gap. The V gene's germline CDR1 is LGHDT and CDR2 YNNKEL (reference sequence). The CDR3 runs to 13 residues. The DNA of the CDR3 is TGTGCCAGCAGCCAAGTACAAAACACTGAAGCTTTCTTT. Protein: CASSQVQNTEAFF.

CDR3 sequence: CASSRHDRGLNEQFF. CDR3 DNA: TGTGCCAGCAGCCGACATGACAGGGGGCTTAATGAGCAGTTCTTC. The J gene is TRBJ2-1, the V gene TRBV3-1, with 10 bases aligning to TRBD1. Germline V gene lookup returns CDR1 LGHDT and CDR2 YNNKEL (reference sequence). Trimming at V came to 4 bases and at J to 7 bases, leaving 7 bases not matched to a gene. The CDR3 covers 15 residues.